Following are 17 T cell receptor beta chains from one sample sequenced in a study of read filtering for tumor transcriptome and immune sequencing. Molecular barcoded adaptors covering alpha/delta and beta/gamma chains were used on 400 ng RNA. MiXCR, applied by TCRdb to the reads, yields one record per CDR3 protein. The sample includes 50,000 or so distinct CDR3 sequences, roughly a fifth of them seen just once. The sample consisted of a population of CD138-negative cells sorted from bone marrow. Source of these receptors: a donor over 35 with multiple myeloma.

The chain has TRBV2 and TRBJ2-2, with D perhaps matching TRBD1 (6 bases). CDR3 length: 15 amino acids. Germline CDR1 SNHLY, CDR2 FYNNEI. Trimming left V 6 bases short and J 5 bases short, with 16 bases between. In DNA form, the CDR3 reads TGTGCCAGCAGATCCGGGACAAGGGGAACCGGGGAGCTGTTTTTT. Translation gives CASRSGTRGTGELFF. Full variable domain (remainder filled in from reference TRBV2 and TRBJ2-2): EPEVTQTPSHQVTQMGQEVILRCVPISNHLYFYWYRQILGQKVEFLVSFYNNEISEKSEIFDDQFSVERPDGSNFTLKIRSTKLEDSAMYFCASRSGTRGTGELFFGEGSRLTVL.

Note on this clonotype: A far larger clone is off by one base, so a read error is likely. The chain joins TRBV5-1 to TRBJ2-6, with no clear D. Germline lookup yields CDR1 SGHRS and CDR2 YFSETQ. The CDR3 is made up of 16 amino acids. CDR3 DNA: TGTGCCAGCAGCCTAGGAACGGGCTCTGGGGCCAACGTCCTGACTTTC. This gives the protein CASSLGTGSGANVLTF.

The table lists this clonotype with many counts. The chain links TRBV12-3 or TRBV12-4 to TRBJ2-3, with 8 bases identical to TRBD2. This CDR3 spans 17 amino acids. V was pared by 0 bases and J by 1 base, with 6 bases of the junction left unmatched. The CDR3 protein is CASSLALAGGGTDTQYF. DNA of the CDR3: TGTGCCAGCAGTTTAGCGCTGGCGGGAGGAGGCACAGATACGCAGTATTTT.

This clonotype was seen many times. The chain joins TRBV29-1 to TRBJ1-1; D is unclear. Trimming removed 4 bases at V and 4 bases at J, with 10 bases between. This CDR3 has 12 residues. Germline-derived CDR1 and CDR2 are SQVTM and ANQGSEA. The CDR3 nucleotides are TGCAGCGTTGTCAAGGGAGGCACTGAAGCTTTCTTT. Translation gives CSVVKGGTEAFF.

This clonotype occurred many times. Here the CDR3 DNA reads TGTGCCAGCAGTTCGAGTTCTGGAGATTCACCCCTCCACTTT. Translating gives CASSSSSGDSPLHF. The chain carries TRBV12-3 or TRBV12-4 and TRBJ1-6; D not resolved. V was clipped by 4 bases and J by 8 bases, with 12 bases between them. The CDR3 loop spans 14 amino acids.

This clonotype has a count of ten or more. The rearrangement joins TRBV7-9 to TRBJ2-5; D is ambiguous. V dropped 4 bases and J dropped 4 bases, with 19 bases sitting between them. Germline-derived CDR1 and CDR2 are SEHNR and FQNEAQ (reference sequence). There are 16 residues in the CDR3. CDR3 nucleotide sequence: TGTGCCAGCAGCTCCCGAGCGACTGGGTTGTCAGAGACCCAGTACTTC. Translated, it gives CASSSRATGLSETQYF.

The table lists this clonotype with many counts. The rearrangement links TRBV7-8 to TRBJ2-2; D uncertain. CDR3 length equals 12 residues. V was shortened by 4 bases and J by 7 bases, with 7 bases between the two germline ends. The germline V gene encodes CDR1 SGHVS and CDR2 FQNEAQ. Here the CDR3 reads CASSSRDGELFF. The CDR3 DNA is TGTGCCAGCAGCTCAAGGGACGGGGAGCTGTTTTTT.

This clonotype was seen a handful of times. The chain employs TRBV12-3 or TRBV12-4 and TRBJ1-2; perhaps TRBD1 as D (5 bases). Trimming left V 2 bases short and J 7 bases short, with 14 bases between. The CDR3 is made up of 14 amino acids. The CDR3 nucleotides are TGTGCCAGCAGTTTAAGGGGAGGAGGATCTGGCTACACCTTC. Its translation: CASSLRGGGSGYTF.

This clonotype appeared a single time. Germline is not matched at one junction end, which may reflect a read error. DNA of the CDR3: TGCAGCGTTAGCCCCTGGACCAGGGGAAATGATCAGTTCTTC. This gives the protein CSVSPWTRGNDQFF. V usage is TRBV29-1 and J usage is TRBJ2-1; TRBD1 is a possible D gene (6 bases). The CDR3 consists of 14 residues. Per germline, CDR1 SQVTM and CDR2 ANQGSEA.

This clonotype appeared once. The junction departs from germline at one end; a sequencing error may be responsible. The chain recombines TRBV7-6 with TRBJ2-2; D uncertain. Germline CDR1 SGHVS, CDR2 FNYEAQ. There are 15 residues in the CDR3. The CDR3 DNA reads TGTGCCATCAGCTTAGGTAGAGGTGGCACCGGGGAGCTGTTTTTT. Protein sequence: CAISLGRGGTGELFF.

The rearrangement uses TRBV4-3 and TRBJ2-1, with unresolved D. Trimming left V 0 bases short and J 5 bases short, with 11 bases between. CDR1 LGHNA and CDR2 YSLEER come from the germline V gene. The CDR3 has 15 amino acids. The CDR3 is CASSQDLSDHNEQFF. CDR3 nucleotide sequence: TGCGCCAGCAGCCAAGACCTCAGTGACCACAATGAGCAGTTCTTC.

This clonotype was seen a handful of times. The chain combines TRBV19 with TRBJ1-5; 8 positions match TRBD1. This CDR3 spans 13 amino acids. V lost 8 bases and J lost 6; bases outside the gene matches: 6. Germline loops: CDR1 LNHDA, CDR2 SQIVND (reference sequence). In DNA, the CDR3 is TGTGCCAGTCAGGGGGCGCGGGGTCAGCCCCAGCATTTT. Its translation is CASQGARGQPQHF.

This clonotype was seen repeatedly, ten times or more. The CDR3 DNA is TGTGCCAGCAGCCGCAGGGAGGGGACAGATACGCAGTATTTT. It is translated as CASSRREGTDTQYF. The chain links TRBV7-2 to TRBJ2-3; 7 bases line up with TRBD2. CDR3 length equals 14 residues. V dropped 5 bases and J dropped 3; count of bases not matched to a gene: 5. The germline V gene encodes CDR1 SGHTA and CDR2 FQGNSA.

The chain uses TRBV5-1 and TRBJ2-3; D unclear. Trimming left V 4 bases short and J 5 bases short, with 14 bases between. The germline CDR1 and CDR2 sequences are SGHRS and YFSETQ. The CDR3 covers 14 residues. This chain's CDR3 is CASSLEDPQDTQYF. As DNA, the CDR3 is TGCGCCAGCAGCCTTGAAGACCCCCAAGATACGCAGTATTTT.

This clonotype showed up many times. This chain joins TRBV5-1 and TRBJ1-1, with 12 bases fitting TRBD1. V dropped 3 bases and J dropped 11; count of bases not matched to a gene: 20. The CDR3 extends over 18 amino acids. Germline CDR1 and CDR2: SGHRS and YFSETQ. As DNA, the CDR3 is TGCGCCAGCAGCTCGGGGACAGGGGGCGCGGGCGTTTTTCTAACGGCTTTCTTT. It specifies CASSSGTGGAGVFLTAFF.

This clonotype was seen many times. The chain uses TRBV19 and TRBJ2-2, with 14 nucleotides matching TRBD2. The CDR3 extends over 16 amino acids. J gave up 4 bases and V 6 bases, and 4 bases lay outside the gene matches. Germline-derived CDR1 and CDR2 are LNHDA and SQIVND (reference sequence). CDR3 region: CASRPGLAGGTGELFF. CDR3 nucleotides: TGTGCCAGTAGACCCGGACTAGCGGGAGGCACCGGGGAGCTGTTTTTT.

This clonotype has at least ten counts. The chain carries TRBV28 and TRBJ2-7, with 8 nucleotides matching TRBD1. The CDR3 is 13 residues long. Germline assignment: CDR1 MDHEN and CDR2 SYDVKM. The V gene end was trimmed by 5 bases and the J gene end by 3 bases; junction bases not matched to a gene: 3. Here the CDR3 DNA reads TGTGCCAGCAGTAGTGGACAGGGCTACGAGCAGTACTTC. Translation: CASSSGQGYEQYF.